Presented here are 19 T cell receptor beta chains from one specimen sequenced in a study of cytomegalovirus exposure and HLA in healthy donors. PCR amplification relied on 60 Vbeta primers (plus 13 Jbeta primers). TCRdb's table, derived via immunoSEQ multiplex PCR, lists solely in-frame clones and lacks some. Among about 150,000 clones listed, about four fifths were seen once. Sequenced material: PBMCs. The receptors were sampled from a girl aged 10 to 17 in good health and CMV-seropositive.

The rearrangement uses TRBV9 and TRBJ2-5; D gene ambiguous. CDR3 length: 13 residues. Germline CDR1 is SGDLS and CDR2 is YYNGEE. V lost 0 bases to trimming and J lost 1 base, with 4 bases between them. CDR3: CASSVASQETQYF. The CDR3 nucleotides are TGTGCCAGCAGCGTAGCCAGCCAAGAGACCCAGTACTTC.

The chain recombines TRBV7-9 with TRBJ2-1; 8 nucleotides match TRBD2. CDR1 and CDR2 from the germline V gene are SEHNR and FQNEAQ (reference sequence). Trimming at V came to 2 bases and at J to 5 bases, leaving 2 bases not matched to a gene. This CDR3 contains 14 residues. The CDR3 loop is CASSLSGGDNEQFF. CDR3 nucleotides: TGTGCCAGCAGCTTATCGGGGGGGGACAATGAGCAGTTCTTC.

DNA of the CDR3: TGTGCCAGCAGCGTTTATAGCGGGGGGCCCTCCTACGAGCAGTACTTC. Its translation is CASSVYSGGPSYEQYF. The rearrangement joins TRBV9 to TRBJ2-7; 10 nucleotides align to TRBD2. Unmatched junction bases numbered 5, after V lost 2 bases and J lost 0 bases. The germline V gene encodes CDR1 SGDLS and CDR2 YYNGEE. CDR3 length equals 16 residues.

This clone was seen a few times. J is TRBJ1-2 and V is TRBV2, with D maybe TRBD1 (6 bases). With 3 bases removed from V and 0 bases from J, the gap between germline ends came to 8 bases. Germline CDR1 and CDR2: SNHLY and FYNNEI. CDR3 length: 14 residues. CDR3 in amino acids: CASSDRGANYGYTF. CDR3 DNA: TGTGCCAGCAGTGACAGGGGAGCTAACTATGGCTACACCTTC.

The chain recombines TRBV18 with TRBJ2-5, with 7 bases aligning to TRBD2. With 4 bases clipped from V and 2 bases from J, the junction kept 1 base outside the gene matches. From germline, CDR1 is KGHSH and CDR2 LQKENI. The CDR3 loop spans 13 amino acids. The CDR3 sequence: CASSLGLQETQYF. DNA for the CDR3: TGTGCCAGCTCACTGGGACTACAAGAGACCCAGTACTTC.

The chain links TRBV2 to TRBJ2-3, with 8 nucleotides matching TRBD1. This CDR3 is built from 15 residues. V lost 5 bases to trimming and J lost 6 bases; unmatched junction nucleotides: 10. The germline V gene has CDR1 SNHLY and CDR2 FYNNEI. The CDR3 DNA sequence: TGTGCCAGCAGTCCGGACAGGGATGGAGTGGATACGCAGTATTTT. It specifies CASSPDRDGVDTQYF.

The genes are TRBV5-4 and TRBJ2-7, with TRBD1 matching 8 bases. J lost 4 bases, V lost 0 bases, and 6 bases had no gene match. Looked up from germline, CDR1 is SGHNT and CDR2 is YYREEE (reference sequence). The CDR3 length is 15 residues. The CDR3 DNA reads TGTGCCAGCAGCTTGGAGTCCCACAGGGGGTACGAGCAGTACTTC. Protein sequence: CASSLESHRGYEQYF.

This chain joins TRBV19 and TRBJ1-1, with D tentatively TRBD1 (5 bases). The CDR3 contains 15 residues. Trimming removed 5 bases at V and 2 bases at J, with 15 bases between. Germline assignment: CDR1 LNHDA and CDR2 SQIVND (reference sequence). The CDR3 DNA reads TGTGCCAGTAGTCAGGGACTGAGATCCAACACTGAAGCTTTCTTT. Residues: CASSQGLRSNTEAFF.

This chain uses TRBV9 with TRBJ2-5; 7 nucleotides align to TRBD1. V was clipped by 1 base and J by 3 bases; unmatched bases: 3. Germline CDR1 and CDR2: SGDLS and YYNGEE. The CDR3 is 14 amino acids. Here the CDR3 DNA reads TGTGCCAGCAGCGTATCCGGGACAGAAGAGACCCAGTACTTC. Protein: CASSVSGTEETQYF.

The chain is built from TRBV20-1 and TRBJ2-1; TRBD2 is a possible D gene (6 bases). Trimming pared 5 bases from V and 8 bases from J, leaving 10 bases between. Germline CDR1 and CDR2: DFQATT and SNEGSKA (reference sequence). This CDR3 is 11 amino acids long. CDR3 DNA: TGCAGTGCTCTGGAGGGCTATGAGCAGTTCTTC. Its protein product is CSALEGYEQFF.

The V call is TRBV6-4, the J call TRBJ2-1, with 9 nucleotides matching TRBD2. V lost 0 bases, J lost 4 bases, and 4 bases stayed unmatched. There are 16 residues in the CDR3. CDR1 is MRHNA, CDR2 SNTAGT, per germline. The CDR3 spells CASSDSVSGGYNEQFF. CDR3 nucleotides: TGTGCCAGCAGTGACTCGGTTAGCGGGGGTTACAATGAGCAGTTCTTC.

The chain has TRBV6-5 and TRBJ1-1; perhaps TRBD1 as D (5 bases). The V end was cut by 4 bases, the J end by 1 base, with 16 bases between. Germline CDR1 MNHEY, CDR2 SVGAGI. The CDR3 covers 16 residues. The CDR3 coding sequence is TGTGCCAGCAGTTCCCCGCGGCCGGGGGGGAACACTGAAGCTTTCTTT. As protein: CASSSPRPGGNTEAFF.

J is TRBJ1-6 and V is TRBV6-6, with D perhaps TRBD1 (5 bases). This CDR3 has 16 residues. The V end was cut by 6 bases, the J end by 7 bases, with 19 bases between. CDR1 is MNHNY, CDR2 SVGAGI, per germline (reference sequence). The CDR3 loop reads CASSHPDSISNSPLHF. CDR3 bases: TGTGCCAGCAGCCACCCAGACAGTATTTCGAATTCACCCCTCCACTTT.

This clone was seen more than once but under ten times. The CDR3 bases are TGTGCCAGCAGTGCCTCAGGGGCCGCGGCTGAAGCTTTCTTT. Translated, it gives CASSASGAAAEAFF. This sequence joins TRBV6-4 and TRBJ1-1, with TRBD1 as a possible D gene (6 bases). This CDR3 is 14 amino acids long. Germline lookup yields CDR1 MRHNA and CDR2 SNTAGT. Trimming removed 4 bases at V and 6 bases at J, with 15 bases between.

This clone was picked up a small number of times. The chain couples TRBV29-1 to TRBJ1-2, with D possibly TRBD1 on 6 matching bases. In germline, CDR1 is SQVTM, CDR2 ANQGSEA. V shed 4 bases and J shed 5 bases, with 11 bases lying between them. CDR3 size: 12 residues. Here the CDR3 reads CSVAGEGYGYTF. The DNA of the CDR3 is TGCAGCGTTGCAGGGGAAGGATATGGCTACACCTTC.

Concerning this clone: This sample also contains other DNA sequences that code for the same CDR3. The rearrangement links TRBV5-4 to TRBJ1-1, with TRBD1 matching 10 bases. Germline V lookup: CDR1 SGHNT, CDR2 YYREEE (reference sequence). Trimming at V came to 4 bases and at J to 3 bases, leaving 6 bases not matched to a gene. The CDR3 loop spans 15 amino acids. The CDR3 DNA reads as TGTGCCAGCAGCCCAAGACAGGGGGCATACACTGAAGCTTTCTTT. It is translated as CASSPRQGAYTEAFF.

The chain links TRBV28 to TRBJ1-4; weak D call: TRBD1 (5 bases). CDR1 and CDR2 (germline): MDHEN, SYDVKM. V dropped 1 base and J dropped 9 bases, with 15 bases sitting between them. This CDR3 is built from 15 residues. CDR3 amino acids: CASSLLGPGRQKLFF. In nucleotides, the CDR3 is TGTGCCAGCAGTTTATTAGGGCCAGGGCGGCAAAAACTGTTTTTT.

The V call is TRBV4-1, the J call TRBJ2-5; 11 bases line up with TRBD2. The CDR3 is 15 amino acids. V was pared by 2 bases and J by 4 bases, with 3 bases of the junction left unmatched. Germline CDR1 reads MGHRA; CDR2 reads YSYEKL. CDR3 sequence reads: CASSQRLAGGETQYF. In nucleotides, the CDR3 is TGCGCCAGCAGCCAACGGCTAGCGGGGGGAGAGACCCAGTACTTC.

The chain couples TRBV2 to TRBJ1-2, with a tentative D call TRBD1 (6 bases). Germline CDR1 and CDR2: SNHLY and FYNNEI. The V and J ends lost 0 bases and 5 bases respectively, with 19 bases between them. The CDR3 has 17 residues. CDR3 residues: CASSEALLRGLRYGYTF. The DNA of the CDR3 is TGTGCCAGCAGTGAAGCGCTTCTCAGGGGTTTGAGGTATGGCTACACCTTC.